Presented here are 14 T cell receptor beta chains from one specimen sequenced in a study of T cell responses to AZD1222 COVID-19 vaccine. Clones were sequenced by immunoSEQ multiplex PCR, and TCRdb holds only the in-frame ones, with some missing. The sample holds roughly 120,000 clones, more than 80% seen once. The source was peripheral blood, collected 28 days after the second dose of the MenACWY control vaccine. The receptors were sampled from an adult who received the MenACWY meningococcal vaccine as a control.

The chain recombines TRBV7-8 with TRBJ1-2; TRBD1 matches at 7 bases. CDR1 and CDR2 from the germline V gene are SGHVS and FQNEAQ. Unmatched junction bases numbered 10, after V lost 5 bases and J lost 4 bases. The CDR3 has 15 residues. The CDR3 here is CASSTPGTELYGYTF. Here the CDR3 DNA reads TGTGCCAGCAGCACGCCCGGGACAGAGCTCTATGGCTACACCTTC. Complete variable domain (other parts from reference TRBV7-8 and TRBJ1-2): GAGVSQSPRYKVAKRGQDVALRCDPISGHVSLFWYQQALGQGPEFLTYFQNEAQLDKSGLPSDRFFAERPEGSVSTLKIQRTQQEDSAVYLCASSTPGTELYGYTFGSGTRLTVV.

The chain links TRBV5-8 to TRBJ2-3; 12 bases map to TRBD2. The CDR3 totals 16 residues. Germline lookup yields CDR1 SGHTS and CDR2 YDEGEE. Trimming removed 4 bases from V and 0 bases from J; junction bases left unmatched: 3. In nucleotides, the CDR3 is TGTGCCAGCAGCGGAGGACTAGCGGGGAGCACAGATACGCAGTATTTT. As protein: CASSGGLAGSTDTQYF.

Comment on this clone: Other DNA sequences in the same sample also yield this CDR3. This chain uses TRBV7-2 with TRBJ2-1; tentatively, D is TRBD1 (5 bases). CDR1 SGHTA and CDR2 FQGNSA come from the germline V gene. The V gene lost 1 base and the J gene lost 1 base, with 8 bases spanning the gap. CDR3 size: 15 residues. The DNA for the CDR3 is TGTGCCAGCAGCTTAGGGGGCGGATCCTACAATGAGCAGTTCTTC. The encoded protein is CASSLGGGSYNEQFF. The whole variable domain, filled in from reference TRBV7-2 and TRBJ2-1, reads GAGVSQSPSNKVTEKGKDVELRCDPISGHTALYWYRQSLGQGLEFLIYFQGNSAPDKSGLPSDRFSAERTGGSVSTLTIQRTQQEDSAVYLCASSLGGGSYNEQFFGPGTRLTVL.

The genes are TRBV6-5 and TRBJ2-5, with 11 bases that match TRBD2. Germline CDR1 is MNHEY and CDR2 is SVGAGI. Trimming removed 6 bases from V and 3 bases from J; junction bases left unmatched: 6. This CDR3 has 15 residues. The CDR3 DNA sequence: TGTGCCAGCAGACCGACTAGCGGGAAAAAAGAGACCCAGTACTTC. Its protein is CASRPTSGKKETQYF.

The chain combines TRBV7-9 with TRBJ1-6; D may be TRBD1 (5 bases). In germline, CDR1 is SEHNR, CDR2 FQNEAQ (reference sequence). Deletions cut 5 bases from V and 0 bases from J, with 11 bases between. The CDR3 contains 16 residues. The CDR3: CASSPRDFSYNSPLHF. CDR3 in DNA: TGTGCCAGCAGCCCCCGGGACTTCTCCTATAATTCACCCCTCCACTTT.

The chain employs TRBV5-1 and TRBJ2-7; 8 nucleotides match TRBD1. The V gene's germline CDR1 is SGHRS and CDR2 YFSETQ. The CDR3 sequence is 14 residues long. The trim removed 0 bases at V and 6 bases at J, leaving 5 bases unmatched. The CDR3 region has the DNA TGCGCCAGCAGCTTGGGGACAGGGATTGTCGAGCAGTACTTC. Translating it yields CASSLGTGIVEQYF. Supplemented by reference TRBV5-1 and TRBJ2-7, the full variable domain reads KAGVTQTPRYLIKTRGQQVTLSCSPISGHRSVSWYQQTPGQGLQFLFEYFSETQRNKGNFPGRFSGRQFSNSRSEMNVSTLELGDSALYLCASSLGTGIVEQYFGPGTRLTVT.

The rearrangement joins TRBV28 to TRBJ1-2, with 7 positions matching TRBD1. The germline CDR1 and CDR2 sequences are MDHEN and SYDVKM. This CDR3 has 14 amino acids. The V gene end was trimmed by 7 bases and the J gene end by 5 bases; junction bases not matched to a gene: 10. The CDR3 here is CASTSRQGPYGYTF. The CDR3 nucleotides are TGTGCCAGCACTTCTCGACAGGGACCGTATGGCTACACCTTC.

The rearrangement links TRBV7-9 to TRBJ2-7, with a possible D match to TRBD1 (5 bases). This CDR3 spans 14 amino acids. Germline loops: CDR1 SEHNR, CDR2 FQNEAQ (reference sequence). V lost 4 bases and J lost 9, with 19 bases in between. The CDR3 DNA follows: TGTGCCAGCAGCTCCCATGACTCAGGGTATGGGCAGTACGTC. Its translation is CASSSHDSGYGQYV.

The rearrangement links TRBV6-1 to TRBJ1-1; D gene uncertain. This CDR3 contains 16 residues. V gave up 0 bases and J gave up 0 bases, with 11 bases separating them. The germline V gene encodes CDR1 MNHNS and CDR2 SASEGT. The CDR3 sequence: CASSEAREGLNTEAFF. In DNA, the CDR3 is TGTGCCAGCAGTGAAGCAAGGGAGGGCCTGAACACTGAAGCTTTCTTT.

The chain uses TRBV21-1 and TRBJ2-2; the table's D call, TRBD1, was not checked against the DNA. TRBV21-1 is designated a pseudogene. This CDR3 comprises 16 residues. The CDR3 sequence: CASSKVGRAEVGELFF. CDR3 sequence (DNA): TGTGCCAGCAGCAAAGTGGGCAGGGCCGAGGTCGGGGAGCTGTTTTTT.

The V gene is TRBV3-1 (or the pseudogene TRBV3-2), the J gene TRBJ1-4; D unresolved. The CDR3 totals 15 residues. The V gene lost 0 bases and the J gene lost 10 bases, with 15 bases spanning the gap. The germline V gene encodes CDR1 LGHDT and CDR2 YNNKEL (reference sequence). CDR3 bases: TGTGCCAGCAGCCAAGATCGGCCGGGCGGGAGAAAACTGTTTTTT. As protein: CASSQDRPGGRKLFF.

The chain is built from TRBV6-2 or TRBV6-3 and TRBJ2-5; TRBD1 aligns across 11 bases. The germline V gene has CDR1 MNHEY and CDR2 SVGEGT. The CDR3 extends over 16 amino acids. After removal of 2 bases from V and 7 bases from J, the junction contained 9 bases not matched to a gene. CDR3 nucleotide sequence: TGTGCCAGCAGTTACGGGGGACAGGGGGTCTTGGGGACCCAGTACTTC. Its protein is CASSYGGQGVLGTQYF.

The chain employs TRBV5-6 and TRBJ1-1; D is unclear. V dropped 4 bases and J dropped 4 bases, with 17 bases sitting between them. The germline V gene encodes CDR1 SGHDT and CDR2 YYEEEE. This CDR3 is built from 15 residues. The CDR3 here is CASSQARPRSTEAFF. CDR3 nucleotides: TGTGCCAGCAGCCAAGCTCGCCCGCGTAGCACTGAAGCTTTCTTT.

This chain connects TRBV7-9 to TRBJ1-2; a weak D match, TRBD1 (5 bases). CDR1 is SEHNR and CDR2 is FQNEAQ in the germline V gene (reference sequence). This CDR3 spans 14 amino acids. The ends were cut back, 7 bases at V and 10 bases at J, with 22 bases in the middle. The CDR3 nucleotides read TGTGCCAGCAACCGCGGGGGAGCAGAGGGGACCTACACCTTC. Protein sequence: CASNRGGAEGTYTF.